The rows below give T cell receptor beta chains drawn from one sample of a study of T cells after yellow fever vaccination. TCRdb redid the calling of the 5' RACE reads with MiXCR, one entry per CDR3 protein. The sample lists about 220,000 distinct CDR3 sequences; about 3% were seen once. The starting material was CD4+ T cells sorted from PBMCs, obtained 10 days after the yellow fever booster vaccination. Receptors were obtained from a man aged 18 to 29 who received the YFV17D yellow fever vaccine. CDR3s include the opening cysteine and the closing phenylalanine or tryptophan. A D gene is named only where the DNA matches it firmly. Some rows mark clone size as missing; the rest say once, few, many or name a class of expanded clone.

clone size	D gene	J gene	V gene	CDR3 protein	CDR3 DNA
many	-	TRBJ1-1	TRBV7-3	CASSPDRVSVAEAFF	TGTGCCAGCAGCCCGGATCGAGTGAGTGTTGCTGAAGCTTTCTTT
-	-	TRBJ1-4	TRBV18	CASSELDGRDEKLFF	TGTGCCAGCTCCGAATTAGACGGGCGAGACGAAAAACTGTTTTTT
many	-	TRBJ1-1	TRBV5-1	CASSFQGAGTEAFF	TGCGCCAGCAGCTTTCAGGGTGCAGGGACTGAAGCTTTCTTT
many	-	TRBJ2-2	TRBV7-2	CASSLANRNTGELFF	TGTGCCAGCAGCTTAGCGAACAGAAACACCGGGGAGCTGTTTTTT
few	-	TRBJ1-5	TRBV16	CASSQVQGYNQPQHF	TGTGCCAGCAGCCAGGTACAGGGATACAATCAGCCCCAGCATTTT
many	-	TRBJ1-1	TRBV11-2	CASSRVSFTEAFF	TGTGCCAGCAGCCGGGTGAGCTTCACTGAAGCTTTCTTT
many	-	TRBJ2-1	TRBV12-3/TRBV12-4	CASSPPGLLSYNEQFF	TGTGCCAGCAGTCCCCCGGGGCTACTCTCCTACAATGAGCAGTTCTTC
-	-	TRBJ1-1	TRBV6-5	CASSRNSAGWTEAFF	TGTGCCAGCAGTCGAAACAGTGCAGGGTGGACTGAAGCTTTCTTT
many	-	TRBJ2-7	TRBV20-1	CSGHGAAYEQYF	TGCAGTGGACACGGGGCAGCCTACGAGCAGTACTTC
many	-	TRBJ2-3	TRBV7-3	CASSLRSGGTDTQYF	TGTGCCAGCAGTCTTCGGTCCGGGGGTACAGATACGCAGTATTTT
few	-	TRBJ2-5	TRBV27	CASSARGLETQYF	TGTGCCAGCAGTGCCAGGGGCCTGGAGACCCAGTACTTC
many	TRBD2	TRBJ2-3	TRBV20-1	CSASTSGGAFSTDTQYF	TGCAGTGCTAGCACCAGCGGGGGGGCCTTTAGCACAGATACGCAGTATTTT
many	-	TRBJ1-6	TRBV12-3/TRBV12-4	CASSPPFTPLHF	TGTGCCAGCAGTCCCCCTTTTACACCCCTCCACTTT
few	TRBD1	TRBJ1-1	TRBV5-4	CASSRTRTGWGTEAFF	TGTGCCAGCAGCCGGACCCGGACAGGGTGGGGCACTGAAGCTTTCTTT
few	-	TRBJ2-3	TRBV5-5	CASRGGPPPTDTQYF	TGTGCCAGCAGGGGGGGGCCACCGCCCACAGATACGCAGTATTTT
-	TRBD1	TRBJ2-1	TRBV7-2	CASSLGPGGTNNEQFF	TGTGCCAGCAGCTTAGGGCCAGGGGGCACTAACAATGAGCAGTTCTTC
few	-	TRBJ1-4	TRBV5-1	CASSLAGTTNEKLFF	TGCGCCAGCAGCTTGGCCGGGACAACTAATGAAAAACTGTTTTTT
many	TRBD2	TRBJ2-3	TRBV7-3	CASSSLAGELDTQYF	TGTGCCAGCAGCTCTCTAGCGGGGGAGCTTGATACGCAGTATTTT
-	-	TRBJ1-1	TRBV18	CASSPGILGSEAFF	TGTGCCAGCTCACCCGGCATTTTGGGCTCTGAAGCTTTCTTT
few	-	TRBJ1-1	TRBV7-9	CASSPRDLNTEAFF	TGTGCCAGCAGCCCGCGGGACCTGAACACTGAAGCTTTCTTT
few	-	TRBJ1-1	TRBV28	CASSSVNTEAFF	TGTGCCAGCAGTTCAGTGAACACTGAAGCTTTCTTT
-	TRBD2	TRBJ2-5	TRBV24-1	CATSDYGLAGEETQYF	TGTGCCACCAGTGATTATGGGCTAGCGGGGGAAGAGACCCAGTACTTC
once	TRBD2	TRBJ2-5	TRBV5-4	CASRKRGPQETQYF	TGTGCCAGCAGAAAGCGGGGGCCTCAAGAGACCCAGTACTTC
many	-	TRBJ2-1	TRBV4-3	CASSQGLDGYNEQFF	TGCGCCAGCAGCCAGGGCCTTGACGGTTACAATGAGCAGTTCTTC
many	-	TRBJ1-2	TRBV12-3/TRBV12-4	CASSLGGGRVGYTF	TGTGCCAGCAGTTTAGGTGGGGGGCGAGTAGGCTACACCTTC
-	-	TRBJ1-2	TRBV27	CASTTLSGSQGYTF	TGTGCCAGCACCACACTCTCTGGATCGCAGGGCTACACCTTC